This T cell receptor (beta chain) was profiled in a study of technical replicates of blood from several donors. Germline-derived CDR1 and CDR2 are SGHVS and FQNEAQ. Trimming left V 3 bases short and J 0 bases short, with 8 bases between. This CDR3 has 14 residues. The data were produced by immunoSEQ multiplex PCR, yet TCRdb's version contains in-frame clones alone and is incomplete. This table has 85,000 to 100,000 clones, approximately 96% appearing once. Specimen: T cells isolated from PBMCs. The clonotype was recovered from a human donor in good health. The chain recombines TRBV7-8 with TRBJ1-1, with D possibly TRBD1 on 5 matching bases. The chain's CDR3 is CASSFWGLNTEAFF. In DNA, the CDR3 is TGTGCCAGCAGCTTCTGGGGCTTGAACACTGAAGCTTTCTTT.